These 25 T cell receptor beta chains originate from one sample sequenced in a study of T cell responses to AZD1222 COVID-19 vaccine. Assay used: immunoSEQ multiplex PCR; TCRdb lists only in-frame clones, some missing. The sample yields about 110,000 clones, over 80% seen once. The sequences come from peripheral blood, collected 28 days after the second AZD1222 dose. Receptors originate from an adult who received the AZD1222 COVID-19 vaccine.

This chain links TRBV28 with TRBJ2-7; D tentatively fits TRBD1 or TRBD2 (6 bases each). This CDR3 is 15 amino acids long. V was clipped by 6 bases and J by 2 bases, with 17 bases between them. Looked up from germline, CDR1 is MDHEN and CDR2 is SYDVKM. Here the CDR3 reads CASRQGGPVTYEQYF. The CDR3 DNA follows: TGTGCCAGCAGACAAGGGGGGCCTGTAACCTACGAGCAGTACTTC.

V and J are TRBV9 and TRBJ2-3; tentative D call: TRBD2 (6 bases). The CDR3 extends over 15 amino acids. The V and J ends lost 3 bases and 5 bases respectively, with 16 bases between them. Germline loops: CDR1 SGDLS, CDR2 YYNGEE. CDR3 sequence: CASSATGLGGDTQYF. CDR3 in DNA: TGTGCCAGCAGCGCGACGGGACTCGGCGGAGATACGCAGTATTTT.

The chain employs TRBV5-8 and TRBJ2-3; no firm D call. This CDR3 region has 14 residues. Germline V gene sequence: CDR1 SGHTS, CDR2 YDEGEE. Between the trimmed V and J ends, which lost 2 bases and 2 bases, there was a span of 9 bases. CDR3 DNA: TGTGCCAGCAGCTTTTCGTTTTCCACAGATACGCAGTATTTT. Its translation: CASSFSFSTDTQYF.

The rearrangement uses TRBV10-2 and TRBJ1-6; D gene unclear. CDR3 size: 14 residues. Trimming removed 4 bases from V and 9 bases from J, with 13 bases in between. The germline V gene has CDR1 WSHSY and CDR2 SAAADI. CDR3 nucleotides: TGCGCCAGCAGTGTCCTGAGACAAGGTTCACCCCTCCACTTT. It is translated as CASSVLRQGSPLHF.

The chain links TRBV28 to TRBJ1-2; no firm D call. This CDR3 spans 14 amino acids. The V end was cut by 5 bases, the J end by 5 bases, with 15 bases between. The germline V gene encodes CDR1 MDHEN and CDR2 SYDVKM. CDR3 residues: CASSTSKTYYGYTF. DNA for the CDR3: TGTGCCAGCAGTACCAGTAAGACCTATTATGGCTACACCTTC.

Points on this clone: Different DNA sequences within this sample yield the same CDR3. The chain carries TRBV5-1 and TRBJ1-5; TRBD1 aligns across 7 bases. Germline lookup yields CDR1 SGHRS and CDR2 YFSETQ. This CDR3 has 14 residues. The J segment lost 2 bases and the V segment lost 4 bases, leaving 3 bases of the junction unmatched. The CDR3 loop reads CASSPGQGNQPQHF. DNA for the CDR3: TGCGCCAGCAGCCCTGGACAGGGCAATCAGCCCCAGCATTTT.

The chain couples TRBV6-1 to TRBJ2-6; D uncertain. This CDR3 comprises 17 residues. V was trimmed by 1 base and J by 0 bases, leaving 10 bases between them. Germline V gene sequence: CDR1 MNHNS, CDR2 SASEGT. The CDR3 region is CASSEGSGTSGANVLTF. The CDR3 region has the DNA TGTGCCAGCAGTGAAGGGTCAGGCACCTCTGGGGCCAACGTCCTGACTTTC.

The CDR3 DNA follows: TGTGCCAGCAGTGAGAGTGCCTACGAGCAGTACTTC. This translates into CASSESAYEQYF. The chain recombines TRBV2 with TRBJ2-7; D is uncertain. The CDR3 covers 12 residues. V was pared by 3 bases and J by 2 bases, with 5 bases between. Germline CDR1 and CDR2: SNHLY and FYNNEI.

V is TRBV5-6 and J is TRBJ1-5, with D possibly being TRBD1 (5 bases). CDR3 length equals 14 residues. Deletions cut 4 bases from V and 3 bases from J, with 11 bases between. Germline V CDR1 and CDR2: SGHDT, YYEEEE. The CDR3 loop is CASSRQFDNQPQHF. The CDR3 region has the DNA TGTGCCAGCAGCAGACAGTTTGACAATCAGCCCCAGCATTTT.

The genes are TRBV6-1 and TRBJ2-1; D may be TRBD2 (5 bases). Deletions cut 3 bases from V and 0 bases from J, with 9 bases between. This CDR3 region has 15 residues. Germline V lookup: CDR1 MNHNS, CDR2 SASEGT. The CDR3 nucleotides read TGTGCCAGCAGTGATGCGGCGGGCTCCTACAATGAGCAGTTCTTC. Protein sequence: CASSDAAGSYNEQFF.

Written as DNA, the CDR3 is TGTGCCAGCAGCCAAGCGGTTGCAGGGGGAGACACCGGGGAGCTGTTTTTT. This encodes CASSQAVAGGDTGELFF. The rearrangement uses TRBV3-1 (or the pseudogene TRBV3-2) and TRBJ2-2, with 7 bases that match TRBD1. The junction had 8 bases not matched to a gene; V was cut back by 1 base and J by 3 bases. Germline CDR1 LGHDT, CDR2 YNNKEL (reference sequence). CDR3 length equals 17 residues.

This clone was seen a single time. The chain employs TRBV19 and TRBJ1-6; D is uncertain. This CDR3 comprises 15 residues. Germline CDR1 reads LNHDA; CDR2 reads SQIVND (reference sequence). V gave up 4 bases and J gave up 2 bases, with 9 bases separating them. CDR3 protein: CASSRGEAYNSPLHF. CDR3 sequence (DNA): TGTGCCAGTAGTAGGGGAGAAGCCTATAATTCACCCCTCCACTTT.

V and J are TRBV5-1 and TRBJ1-1; D gene ambiguous. This CDR3 is built from 14 residues. Germline V gene data show CDR1 as SGHRS and CDR2 as YFSETQ. V shed 2 bases and J shed 0 bases, with 8 bases lying between them. This chain's CDR3 is CASSLGHMNTEAFF. For the CDR3, the DNA is TGCGCCAGCAGCTTAGGGCACATGAACACTGAAGCTTTCTTT.

V gene TRBV27 combines with J gene TRBJ1-5; a possible D gene is TRBD1 (5 bases). CDR3 length: 13 residues. V gave up 2 bases and J gave up 6 bases, with 8 bases separating them. CDR1 and CDR2 from the germline V gene are MNHEY and SMNVEV (reference sequence). The chain's CDR3 is CASSLGGGQPQHF. CDR3 nucleotide sequence: TGTGCCAGCAGTTTAGGGGGGGGTCAGCCCCAGCATTTT.

This chain uses TRBV19 with TRBJ2-5; D tentatively fits TRBD1 or TRBD2 (6 bases each). Germline V CDR1 and CDR2: LNHDA, SQIVND (reference sequence). The CDR3 spans 14 residues. Trimming cost V 8 bases and J 9 bases, with 22 bases left between them. The CDR3 loop reads CASGRQGLSGAQYF. The CDR3 nucleotides are TGTGCCAGTGGGAGGCAGGGACTCTCAGGGGCCCAGTACTTC.

The chain combines TRBV6-5 with TRBJ2-7, with 7 positions matching TRBD2. CDR1 and CDR2 from the germline V gene are MNHEY and SVGAGI. J lost 1 base, V lost 5 bases, and 5 bases had no gene match. The CDR3 length is 14 residues. CDR3 nucleotide sequence: TGTGCCAGCAGTCCTAGCGGTAAATCCTACGAGCAGTACTTC. It encodes CASSPSGKSYEQYF.

This clone was counted once. The gene calls are TRBV5-1 and TRBJ1-3; 7 bases match TRBD1. CDR1 and CDR2 (germline): SGHRS, YFSETQ. J gave up 4 bases and V 0 bases, and 7 bases lay outside the gene matches. The CDR3 contains 16 residues. The CDR3 sequence: CASSLGAQGFGNTIYF. As DNA, the CDR3 is TGCGCCAGCAGCTTGGGGGCACAGGGGTTCGGAAACACCATATATTTT.

The gene calls are TRBV5-6 and TRBJ2-3; no clear D. The CDR3 loop spans 13 amino acids. Germline CDR1 SGHDT, CDR2 YYEEEE. V lost 0 bases and J lost 3, with 5 bases in between. CDR3 amino acids: CASSLGRTDTQYF. The DNA for the CDR3 is TGTGCCAGCAGCTTGGGCAGAACAGATACGCAGTATTTT.

The chain has TRBV9 and TRBJ1-6; no clear D. V lost 4 bases, J lost 5 bases, and 13 bases lay in between. This CDR3 region has 15 residues. From germline, CDR1 is SGDLS and CDR2 YYNGEE. In DNA, the CDR3 is TGTGCCAGCAGCCCCTCTTGGACGAATAATTCACCCCTCCACTTT. Its translation: CASSPSWTNNSPLHF.

J is TRBJ2-7 and V is TRBV2; 10 bases are a match to TRBD2. This CDR3 is built from 17 residues. The germline gives CDR1 SNHLY, CDR2 FYNNEI. Trimming took 3 bases from V and 6 from J; bases not matched to a gene: 14. CDR3 DNA sequence: TGTGCCAGCAGTGACCTAGACCTCCTAGCGGGAGTAATCGAGCAGTACTTC. Its translation is CASSDLDLLAGVIEQYF.

The chain carries TRBV6-5 and TRBJ1-4; TRBD1 agrees at 8 bases. This CDR3 comprises 14 residues. With V trimmed by 2 bases and J by 13 bases, 9 bases remained unmatched. Germline loops: CDR1 MNHEY, CDR2 SVGAGI. The CDR3 DNA sequence: TGTGCCAGCAGTTACCAGAGACAGGGGATGACACTGTTTTTT. Its protein is CASSYQRQGMTLFF.

J is TRBJ1-5 and V is TRBV7-9; TRBD1 is a possible D gene (6 bases). The ends were cut back, 10 bases at V and 1 base at J, with 20 bases in the middle. Per the germline V gene, CDR1 is SEHNR and CDR2 is FQNEAQ (reference sequence). The CDR3 runs 16 residues. The CDR3 loop is CATGDGGSFSNQPQHF. Here the CDR3 DNA reads TGTGCCACTGGGGATGGGGGCTCGTTCAGCAATCAGCCCCAGCATTTT.

V is TRBV11-2 and J is TRBJ1-2; D uncertain. In germline, CDR1 is SGHAT, CDR2 FQNNGV. This CDR3 has 15 amino acids. Trimming cost V 4 bases and J 4 bases, with 16 bases left between them. The CDR3 DNA reads as TGTGCCAGCAGCTCGCCCAGACTGGGAGGCTATGGCTACACCTTC. Its protein is CASSSPRLGGYGYTF.

This chain uses TRBV7-9 with TRBJ2-3, with D tentatively TRBD1 (6 bases). Germline assignment: CDR1 SEHNR and CDR2 FQNEAQ (reference sequence). Trimming removed 3 bases from V and 0 bases from J, with 13 bases in between. The CDR3 contains 16 residues. This CDR3 reads CASSLGDNGSTDTQYF. The CDR3 nucleotides are TGTGCCAGCAGCTTGGGGGACAACGGAAGCACAGATACGCAGTATTTT.

The chain couples TRBV15 to TRBJ1-4, with D possibly TRBD1 on 6 matching bases. This CDR3 region has 16 residues. The V end lost 1 base, the J end lost 7 bases, and 16 bases lay between the germline ends. Germline CDR1 and CDR2: LNHNV and YYDKDF (reference sequence). The CDR3 spells CATSRGGAGTPEKLFF. The CDR3 DNA is TGTGCCACCAGCAGAGGAGGGGCCGGGACACCTGAAAAACTGTTTTTT. The full variable domain, with the rest looked up from reference TRBV15 and TRBJ1-4, is DAMVIQNPRYQVTQFGKPVTLSCSQTLNHNVMYWYQQKSSQAPKLLFHYYDKDFNNEADTPDNFQSRRPNTSFCFLDIRSPGLGDTAMYLCATSRGGAGTPEKLFFGSGTQLSVL.